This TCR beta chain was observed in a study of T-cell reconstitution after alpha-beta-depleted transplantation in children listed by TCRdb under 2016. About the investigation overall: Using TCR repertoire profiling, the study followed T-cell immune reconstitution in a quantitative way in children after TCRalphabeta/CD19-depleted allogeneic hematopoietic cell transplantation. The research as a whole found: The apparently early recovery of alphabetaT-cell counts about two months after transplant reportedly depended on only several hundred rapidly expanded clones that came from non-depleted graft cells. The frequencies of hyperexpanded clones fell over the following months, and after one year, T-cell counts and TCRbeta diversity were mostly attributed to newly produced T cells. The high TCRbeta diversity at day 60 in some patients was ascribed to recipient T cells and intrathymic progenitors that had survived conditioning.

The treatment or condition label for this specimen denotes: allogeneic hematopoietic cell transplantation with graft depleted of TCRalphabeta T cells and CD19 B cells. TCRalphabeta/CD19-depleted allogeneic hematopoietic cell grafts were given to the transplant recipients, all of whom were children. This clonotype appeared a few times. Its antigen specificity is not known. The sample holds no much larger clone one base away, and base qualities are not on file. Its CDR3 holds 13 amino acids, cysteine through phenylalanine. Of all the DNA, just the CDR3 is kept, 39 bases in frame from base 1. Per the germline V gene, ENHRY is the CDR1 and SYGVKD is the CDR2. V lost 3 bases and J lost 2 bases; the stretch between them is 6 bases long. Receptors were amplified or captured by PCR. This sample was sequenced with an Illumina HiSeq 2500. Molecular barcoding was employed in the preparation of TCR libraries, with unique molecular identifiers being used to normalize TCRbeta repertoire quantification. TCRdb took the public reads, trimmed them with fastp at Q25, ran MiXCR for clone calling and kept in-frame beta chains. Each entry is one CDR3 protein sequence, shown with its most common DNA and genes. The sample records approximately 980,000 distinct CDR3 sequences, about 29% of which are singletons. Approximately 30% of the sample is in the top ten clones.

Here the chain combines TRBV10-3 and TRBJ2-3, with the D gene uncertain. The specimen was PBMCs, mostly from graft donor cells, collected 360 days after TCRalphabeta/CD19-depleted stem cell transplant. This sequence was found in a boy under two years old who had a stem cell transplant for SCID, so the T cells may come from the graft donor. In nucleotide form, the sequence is TGTGCCATCAGTGACGGGCCCACAGATACGCAGTATTTT. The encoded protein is CAISDGPTDTQYF.